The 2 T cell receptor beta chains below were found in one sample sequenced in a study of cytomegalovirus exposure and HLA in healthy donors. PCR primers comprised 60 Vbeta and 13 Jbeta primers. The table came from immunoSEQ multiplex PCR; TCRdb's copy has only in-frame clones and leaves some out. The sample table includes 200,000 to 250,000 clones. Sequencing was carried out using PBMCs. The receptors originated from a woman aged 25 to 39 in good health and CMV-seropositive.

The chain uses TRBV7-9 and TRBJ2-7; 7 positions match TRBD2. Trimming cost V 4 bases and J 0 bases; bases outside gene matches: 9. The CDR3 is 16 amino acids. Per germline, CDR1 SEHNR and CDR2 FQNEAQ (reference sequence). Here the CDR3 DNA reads TGTGCCAGCAGCTCCCAAGCGGGGCGCCTCTCCTACGAGCAGTACTTC. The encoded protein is CASSSQAGRLSYEQYF.

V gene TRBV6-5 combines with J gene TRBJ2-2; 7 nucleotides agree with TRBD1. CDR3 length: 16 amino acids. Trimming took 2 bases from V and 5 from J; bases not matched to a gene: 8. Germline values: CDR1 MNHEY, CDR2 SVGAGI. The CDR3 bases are TGTGCCAGCAGTTACGACGAGGGGGCGCGAACCGGGGAGCTGTTTTTT. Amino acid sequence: CASSYDEGARTGELFF.